This T cell receptor (beta chain) was captured by sequencing in a study of blood T cell repertoires in COVID-19 (TCRdb year 2020). Background on the whole study: Samples from collaborators originated in the United States, Italy and Spain and spanned both the acute and convalescent phases of COVID-19. The prospective study material was composed of cDNA or gDNA derived from T cells, B-cell-depleted T cells, or PBMCs. Subjects who had been exposed to COVID-19, were actively infected with it, or had recovered from it provided the deeply sampled blood TCRbeta repertoires that made up the dataset. A freely available public database, intended as a resource for researchers studying the immune response to SARS-CoV-2, is where the repertoires were released. The samples were drawn from the first 160 participants of the ongoing ImmuneRACE study and from over a thousand subjects provided by 6 global collaborators. Nearly every sample came with metadata listing a de-identified subject ID, COVID-19 status, age in years and sex. Where available, HLA class I and class II types were obtained from metadata supplied by the sample provider rather than from assay-based typing. Here is what the overall study found, with its caveats: How much clinical and demographic metadata was included differed by source and by participant, and the metadata was provided uncurated.

TCRbeta CDR3 regions were amplified from genomic DNA using the immunoSEQ Assay, a bias-controlled multiplex PCR. In the paper's pipeline: Nucleated cell counts per sample were estimated from amplification of reference gene primers within the assay. To quantify the absolute abundance of each unique TCRbeta CDR3 rearrangement, sequence reads were collapsed and filtered. For each sample, productive Simpson clonality was calculated as the square root of Simpson's diversity index across productive rearrangements. Entries here come from immuneACCESS through TCRdb and include only in-frame sequences with V and J called. Some clones fail to appear in such tables; in the studies checked, an unresolved V gene covers under half of the shortfall, and the cause of the remainder is unknown. From that table come the V and J calls and clone size; the DNA was used to work out D and trimming. This sample has about 140,000 clones in its table, and about nine tenths of those were observed once. The ten largest clonotypes hold more than 9.5% of the sample.

Counted from cysteine to phenylalanine, this CDR3 has 13 amino acids. The sequence is cut down to CDR3 DNA, 39 bases in frame from base 1. V and J are truncated by 5 bases and 6 bases respectively, leaving an intervening sequence of 13 bases. With respect to this clone: Which antigen it targets is not known. No base quality values were provided; no much bigger clone lies one nucleotide off.

Collaborating institutions collected whole blood in K2EDTA tubes following their own protocols. Collaborator samples were shipped for TCRbeta analysis as frozen whole blood, isolated PBMCs, or DNA extracted from either sample type. This TCR derives from an elderly woman with acute or convalescent COVID-19. Rearrangement joined TRBV12-3 or TRBV12-4 to TRBJ1-1; tentative D gene TRBD1, with 6 bases matching. The sequencing input was peripheral blood. For the CDR3, the sequence is CASSLQGNAEAFF. The DNA sequence is given as TGTGCCAGCAGTCTACAGGGAAACGCTGAAGCTTTCTTT.